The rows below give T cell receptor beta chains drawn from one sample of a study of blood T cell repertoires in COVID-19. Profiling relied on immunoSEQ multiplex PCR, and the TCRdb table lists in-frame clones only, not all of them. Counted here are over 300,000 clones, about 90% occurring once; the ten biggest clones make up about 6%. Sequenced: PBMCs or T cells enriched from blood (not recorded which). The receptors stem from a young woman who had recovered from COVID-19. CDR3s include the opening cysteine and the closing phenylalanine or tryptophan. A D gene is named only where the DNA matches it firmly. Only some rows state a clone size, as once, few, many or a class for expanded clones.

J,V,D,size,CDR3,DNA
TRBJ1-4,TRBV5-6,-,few,CASSLWALNEKLFF,TGTGCCAGCAGCTTATGGGCCCTCAATGAAAAACTGTTTTTT
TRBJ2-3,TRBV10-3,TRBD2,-,CAISERASGLSTDTQYF,TGTGCCATCAGTGAGAGGGCTAGCGGCCTTAGCACAGATACGCAGTATTTT
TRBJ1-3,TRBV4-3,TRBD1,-,CASSQLRGTGALGSGNTIYF,TGCGCCAGCAGCCAATTGAGAGGGACAGGAGCCCTGGGTTCTGGAAACACCATATATTTT
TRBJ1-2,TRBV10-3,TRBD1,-,CAIREPTGGNYGYTF,TGTGCCATCAGAGAACCTACAGGGGGGAACTATGGCTACACCTTC
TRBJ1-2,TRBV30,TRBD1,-,CAWSVGQGYNTF,TGTGCCTGGAGTGTGGGACAGGGGTATAACACCTTC
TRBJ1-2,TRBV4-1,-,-,CASSPPGGVDYGYTF,TGCGCCAGCAGCCCGCCCGGCGGCGTGGACTATGGCTACACCTTC
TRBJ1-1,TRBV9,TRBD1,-,CASSERDRVGGTEAFF,TGTGCCAGCAGCGAGCGGGACAGGGTCGGAGGGACTGAAGCTTTCTTT
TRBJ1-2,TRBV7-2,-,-,CASSHQTRYGYTF,TGTGCCAGCAGCCACCAGACTCGCTATGGCTACACCTTC
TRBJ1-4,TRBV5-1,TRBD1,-,CASSGQGAANEKLFF,TGCGCCAGCAGCGGACAGGGTGCAGCGAATGAAAAACTGTTTTTT
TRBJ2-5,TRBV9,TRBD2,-,CASSPRATSGGGETQYF,TGTGCCAGCAGCCCCCGCGCGACTAGCGGGGGCGGGGAGACCCAGTACTTC
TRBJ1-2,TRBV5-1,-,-,CASSLAGVKWYGYTF,TGCGCCAGCAGCTTGGCAGGGGTGAAGTGGTATGGCTACACCTTC
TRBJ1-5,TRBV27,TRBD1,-,CARPGDRGNSNQPQHF,TGTGCCAGGCCGGGGGACAGGGGGAATAGCAATCAGCCCCAGCATTTT
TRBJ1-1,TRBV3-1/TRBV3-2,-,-,CASSGRNTEAFF,TGTGCCAGCAGCGGTAGGAACACTGAAGCTTTCTTT
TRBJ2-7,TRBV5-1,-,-,CASSFSGGPLEQYF,TGCGCCAGCAGCTTTTCCGGGGGGCCCCTCGAGCAGTACTTC
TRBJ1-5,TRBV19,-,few,CASSILDRNSNQPQHF,TGTGCCAGTAGTATCCTCGACAGAAATAGCAATCAGCCCCAGCATTTT
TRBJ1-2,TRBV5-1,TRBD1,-,CASSSGQGALSGYTF,TGCGCCAGCAGCTCGGGACAGGGGGCGCTTTCTGGCTACACCTTC
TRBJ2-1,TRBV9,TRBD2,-,CASSAGVRGGSYNEQFF,TGTGCCAGCAGCGCGGGAGTGCGGGGGGGCTCATACAATGAGCAGTTCTTC
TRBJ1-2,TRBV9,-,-,CASSVGGGYNYGYTF,TGTGCCAGCAGCGTAGGCGGAGGGTACAACTATGGCTACACCTTC
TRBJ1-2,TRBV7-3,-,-,CASSLAGDYGYTF,TGTGCCAGCAGCTTGGCGGGGGATTATGGCTACACCTTC
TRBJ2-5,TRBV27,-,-,CASSFQGQTQYF,TGTGCCAGCAGTTTTCAGGGGCAGACCCAGTACTTC
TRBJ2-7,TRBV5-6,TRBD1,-,CASSLRQGRMGQYF,TGTGCCAGCAGCTTACGACAGGGCCGGATGGGGCAGTACTTC
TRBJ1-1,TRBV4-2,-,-,CASSQEGPDAFF,TGTGCCAGCAGCCAAGAGGGGCCCGACGCTTTCTTT
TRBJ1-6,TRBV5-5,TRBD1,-,CASSSGTGYNSPLHF,TGTGCCAGCAGCTCCGGGACAGGTTATAATTCACCCCTCCACTTT
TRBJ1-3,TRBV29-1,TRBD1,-,CSVYRDSGNTIYF,TGCAGCGTTTACCGGGACAGCGGAAACACCATATATTTT
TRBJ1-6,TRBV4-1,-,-,CASSPQLGARGSPLHF,TGCGCCAGCAGCCCGCAACTGGGGGCGCGAGGTTCACCCCTCCACTTT
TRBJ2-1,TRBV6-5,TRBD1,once,CASVGQESSYNEQFF,TGTGCCAGCGTAGGACAGGAGAGCTCCTACAATGAGCAGTTCTTC
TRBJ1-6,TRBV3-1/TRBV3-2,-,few,CASSQAGHGNSPLHF,TGTGCCAGCAGCCAAGCGGGACACGGTAATTCACCCCTCCACTTT
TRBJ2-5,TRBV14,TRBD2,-,CASSRASGVETQYF,TGTGCCAGCAGCCGGGCTAGCGGGGTTGAGACCCAGTACTTC
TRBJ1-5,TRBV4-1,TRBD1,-,CASSQPGQGAQYSNQPQHF,TGCGCCAGCAGCCAACCCGGACAGGGGGCACAATATAGCAATCAGCCCCAGCATTTT
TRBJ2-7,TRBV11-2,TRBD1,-,CASSSLRDRTYEQYF,TGTGCCAGCAGCTCCCTCCGGGACAGGACCTACGAGCAGTACTTC
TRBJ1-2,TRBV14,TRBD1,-,CASSPWTGKGYTF,TGTGCCAGCAGCCCCTGGACAGGAAAAGGCTACACCTTC
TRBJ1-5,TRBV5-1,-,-,CASSLSGVDQPQHF,TGCGCCAGCAGCTTGTCAGGGGTGGATCAGCCCCAGCATTTT
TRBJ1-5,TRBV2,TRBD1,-,CASSEGQGFNQPQHF,TGTGCCAGCAGTGAGGGACAGGGCTTCAATCAGCCCCAGCATTTT
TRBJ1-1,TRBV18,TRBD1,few,CASSQRTGEVAAFF,TGTGCCAGCTCACAACGTACAGGGGAAGTGGCGGCTTTCTTT
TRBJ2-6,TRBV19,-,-,CASRITQGSGANVLTF,TGTGCCAGTAGAATTACTCAGGGTTCTGGGGCCAACGTCCTGACTTTC
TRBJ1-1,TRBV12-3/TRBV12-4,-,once,CASNNKNTEAFF,TGTGCCAGCAACAATAAAAACACTGAAGCTTTCTTT
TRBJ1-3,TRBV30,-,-,CAWRVKTGSNSGNTIYF,TGTGCCTGGAGGGTTAAGACAGGATCTAACTCTGGAAACACCATATATTTT
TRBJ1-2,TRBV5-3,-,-,CARSLAARYYGYTF,TGTGCCAGAAGCTTGGCCGCGCGATACTATGGCTACACCTTC
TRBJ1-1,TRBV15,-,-,CATSRGGPAFF,TGTGCCACCAGCAGAGGAGGGCCAGCTTTCTTT
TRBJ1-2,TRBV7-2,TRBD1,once,CASSYDRGDYYGYTF,TGTGCCAGCAGCTACGACAGGGGTGACTACTATGGCTACACCTTC
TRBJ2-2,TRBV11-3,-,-,CASSLPGTGELFF,TGTGCCAGCAGCCTCCCCGGCACCGGGGAGCTGTTTTTT
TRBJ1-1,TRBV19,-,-,CASSDFKLEAFF,TGTGCCAGTAGTGACTTCAAACTTGAAGCTTTCTTT
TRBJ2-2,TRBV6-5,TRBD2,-,CAGREGANVGELFF,TGTGCCGGCCGGGAGGGTGCAAACGTCGGGGAGCTGTTTTTT
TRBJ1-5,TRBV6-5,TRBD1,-,CASSYGQGGQPQHF,TGTGCCAGCAGTTACGGACAGGGAGGTCAGCCCCAGCATTTT
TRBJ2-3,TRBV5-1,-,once,CASSLALLPPTDTQYF,TGCGCCAGCAGCTTGGCCTTACTCCCGCCCACAGATACGCAGTATTTT
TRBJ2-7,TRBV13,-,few,CASSSVPRSYEQYF,TGTGCCAGCAGCTCAGTCCCACGCTCCTACGAGCAGTACTTC
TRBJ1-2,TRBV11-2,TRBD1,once,CASSFDRGWNYGYTF,TGTGCCAGCAGCTTCGACAGGGGGTGGAATTATGGCTACACCTTC
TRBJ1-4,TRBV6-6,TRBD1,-,CASTRTGLMDEKLFF,TGTGCCAGCACCCGGACAGGGCTCATGGATGAAAAACTGTTTTTT
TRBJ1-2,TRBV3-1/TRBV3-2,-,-,CASSQGLKGVSSGYTF,TGTGCCAGCAGCCAAGGGCTAAAGGGGGTATCATCGGGCTACACCTTC